This entry lists 6 T cell receptor beta chains sequenced from one sample in a study of T cell changes during pregnancy in multiple sclerosis. Repertoires were generated with immunoSEQ multiplex PCR, while TCRdb's copy carries only in-frame clones and drops some. This table has roughly 77,000 clones, roughly 92% appearing once. Sequencing used peripheral blood, obtained in the second trimester of pregnancy. These receptors were collected from a female donor with multiple sclerosis, enrolled in a pregnancy study.

This clone was counted once. V usage is TRBV30 and J usage is TRBJ1-3, with D uncertain. Germline values: CDR1 GTSNPN, CDR2 SVGIG (reference sequence). This CDR3 is built from 15 residues. Deletions cut 0 bases from V and 0 bases from J, with 9 bases between. CDR3 nucleotide sequence: TGTGCCTGGAGTGTACGGGGAACCTCTGGAAACACCATATATTTT. It yields the protein CAWSVRGTSGNTIYF.

The chain employs TRBV6-6 and TRBJ2-2, with 7 bases fitting TRBD1. This CDR3 comprises 16 residues. CDR1 and CDR2 from the germline V gene are MNHNY and SVGAGI (reference sequence). With 4 bases clipped from V and 2 bases from J, the junction kept 7 bases outside the gene matches. The CDR3: CASSSSGTDNTGELFF. The CDR3 DNA reads TGTGCCAGCAGTTCGTCCGGGACAGACAACACCGGGGAGCTGTTTTTT.

V and J are TRBV28 and TRBJ1-3; 8 nucleotides line up with TRBD1. CDR3 size: 16 residues. Germline V gene lookup returns CDR1 MDHEN and CDR2 SYDVKM. Losses at the gene ends were 6 bases for V and 3 bases for J; bases not matched to a gene: 10. The CDR3 spells CASSFQGANNGNTIYF. CDR3 DNA: TGTGCCAGCAGCTTCCAGGGGGCGAATAATGGAAACACCATATATTTT.

The CDR3 spells CASRRAGGNEQFF. CDR3 sequence (DNA): TGTGCCAGTCGACGGGCAGGGGGGAATGAGCAGTTCTTC. The chain is built from TRBV11-3 and TRBJ2-1, with a possible D match to TRBD1 (7 bases). Per the germline V gene, CDR1 is SGHNT and CDR2 is YENEEA. The CDR3 runs 13 residues. The ends were cut back, 9 bases at V and 7 bases at J, with 16 bases in the middle.

The chain carries TRBV7-9 and TRBJ1-5; no firm D call. Germline CDR1 reads SEHNR; CDR2 reads FQNEAQ (reference sequence). The CDR3 totals 13 residues. V lost 2 bases and J 4 bases, leaving 6 bases between the germline ends. CDR3 protein: CASSLSLNQPQHF. The CDR3 DNA reads as TGTGCCAGCAGCTTATCGTTAAATCAGCCCCAGCATTTT.

J is TRBJ2-5 and V is TRBV11-1; 14 bases line up with TRBD2. V lost 3 bases and J lost 5; bases outside the gene matches: 8. The CDR3 runs to 17 residues. Germline CDR1 reads SGHAT; CDR2 reads FQDESV (reference sequence). Written as DNA, the CDR3 is TGTGCCAGCAGCTTGGGGACTAGCGGGAGACACTTGGAGACCCAGTACTTC. It translates to CASSLGTSGRHLETQYF.